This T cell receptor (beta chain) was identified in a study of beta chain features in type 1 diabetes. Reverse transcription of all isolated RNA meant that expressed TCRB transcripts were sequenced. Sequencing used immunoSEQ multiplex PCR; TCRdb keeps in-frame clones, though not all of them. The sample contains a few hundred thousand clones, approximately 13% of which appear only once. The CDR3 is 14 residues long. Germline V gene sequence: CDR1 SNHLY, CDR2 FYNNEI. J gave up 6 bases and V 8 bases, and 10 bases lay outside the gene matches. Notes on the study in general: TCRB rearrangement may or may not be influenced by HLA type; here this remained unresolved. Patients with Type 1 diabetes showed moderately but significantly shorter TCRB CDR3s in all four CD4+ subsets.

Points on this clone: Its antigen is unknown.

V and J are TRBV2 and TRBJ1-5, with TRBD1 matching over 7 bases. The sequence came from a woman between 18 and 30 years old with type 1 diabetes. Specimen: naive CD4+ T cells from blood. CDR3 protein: CASRETGSGQPQHF. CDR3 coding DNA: TGTGCCAGCCGCGAGACAGGGTCCGGTCAGCCCCAGCATTTT.